A single sample is the source of the 9 T cell receptor beta chains below, sequenced in a study of cytomegalovirus exposure and HLA in healthy donors. Primers for the PCR totalled 60 Vbeta and 13 Jbeta. Profiled with immunoSEQ multiplex PCR; TCRdb holds only in-frame clones, not every one. The data show about 190,000 clones, about 80% seen once. Material: PBMCs. The receptors were sampled from a woman aged 45 to 65 in good health and CMV-seropositive.

The V call is TRBV5-6, the J call TRBJ2-6; 7 positions agree with TRBD1. Germline V gives CDR1 SGHDT, CDR2 YYEEEE. This CDR3 is 18 amino acids long. V dropped 5 bases and J dropped 2; count of bases not matched to a gene: 13. For the CDR3, the DNA is TGTGCCAGCAGATCCACCGACAGGGTATATACTGGGGCCAACGTCCTGACTTTC. Translated, it gives CASRSTDRVYTGANVLTF. Together with reference TRBV5-6 and TRBJ2-6, the CDR3 gives the full variable domain: DAGVTQSPTHLIKTRGQQVTLRCSPKSGHDTVSWYQQALGQGPQFIFQYYEEEERQRGNFPDRFSGHQFPNYSSELNVNALLLGDSALYLCASRSTDRVYTGANVLTFGAGSRLTVL.

The V gene is TRBV6-1, the J gene TRBJ2-7; possibly TRBD1 for D (6 bases). Germline CDR1 MNHNS, CDR2 SASEGT. The V end lost 1 base, the J end lost 12 bases, and 13 bases lay between the germline ends. The CDR3 spans 12 residues. The CDR3 DNA follows: TGTGCCAGCAGTGAAGTGGGGGCAAGGTGGTACTTC. It specifies CASSEVGARWYF.

The chain is built from TRBV30 and TRBJ1-2; D gene uncertain. V gave up 1 base and J gave up 2 bases, with 8 bases separating them. There are 13 residues in the CDR3. Germline V lookup: CDR1 GTSNPN, CDR2 SVGIG (reference sequence). The CDR3 DNA reads as TGTGCCTGGAGTGAAACGGGGAACTATGGCTACACCTTC. This sequence encodes CAWSETGNYGYTF.

This chain joins TRBV2 and TRBJ2-5, with D unresolved. The end of the DNA fits TRBJ2-7 better, so the J call may be wrong. This CDR3 region has 11 residues. The germline CDR1 and CDR2 sequences are SNHLY and FYNNEI. The DNA for the CDR3 is TGTGCCAGCAATCCATCCTACGAGCAGTACTTC. This gives the protein CASNPSYEQYF.

This sequence joins TRBV6-5 and TRBJ1-5, with 7 bases identical to TRBD1. The CDR3 has 15 residues. The trim removed 6 bases at V and 4 bases at J, leaving 9 bases unmatched. Germline lookup yields CDR1 MNHEY and CDR2 SVGAGI. Here the CDR3 DNA reads TGTGCCAGCAGCCCTCGGGGCAGGGGGAATCAGCCCCAGCATTTT. Translation gives CASSPRGRGNQPQHF.

The V gene is TRBV5-1, the J gene TRBJ2-2; TRBD2 might be the D (6 bases). Per germline, CDR1 SGHRS and CDR2 YFSETQ. The CDR3 loop spans 18 amino acids. V lost 5 bases to trimming and J lost 8 bases, with 28 bases between them. CDR3 coding DNA: TGCGCCAGCAGTTTTCCCCCTCAAAAGGCTAGCGCCACTGGGGAGCTGTTTTTT. Residues: CASSFPPQKASATGELFF.

The chain combines TRBV11-2 with TRBJ1-2; D might be TRBD1 (5 bases). Trimming took off 4 bases at V and 5 bases at J, with 11 bases between the two ends. The CDR3 runs to 13 residues. Looked up from germline, CDR1 is SGHAT and CDR2 is FQNNGV. The DNA of the CDR3 is TGTGCCAGCAGCTCTAGGGGAGGATATGGCTACACCTTC. Amino acid sequence: CASSSRGGYGYTF. The full variable domain, its missing parts supplied by reference TRBV11-2 and TRBJ1-2, is EAGVAQSPRYKIIEKRQSVAFWCNPISGHATLYWYQQILGQGPKLLIQFQNNGVVDDSQLPKDRFSAERLKGVDSTLKIQPAKLEDSAVYLCASSSRGGYGYTFGSGTRLTVV.

Note on this clone: This sample also contains other DNA sequences that code for the same CDR3. The chain uses TRBV30 and TRBJ1-1; D remains ambiguous. Germline V gene data show CDR1 as GTSNPN and CDR2 as SVGIG (reference sequence). CDR3 length equals 14 residues. The V gene lost 0 bases and the J gene lost 4 bases, with 12 bases spanning the gap. The CDR3 DNA sequence: TGTGCCTGGAGTGTAGTGAGAGTCGGCACTGAAGCTTTCTTT. The encoded protein is CAWSVVRVGTEAFF.

This rearrangement joins TRBV2 to TRBJ2-7; D unresolved. This CDR3 contains 15 residues. Deletions cut 2 bases from V and 0 bases from J, with 11 bases between. CDR1 and CDR2 from the germline V gene are SNHLY and FYNNEI. CDR3 coding DNA: TGTGCCAGCAGTGAAACTCGCCTTAGCTCCTACGAGCAGTACTTC. Translated: CASSETRLSSYEQYF.